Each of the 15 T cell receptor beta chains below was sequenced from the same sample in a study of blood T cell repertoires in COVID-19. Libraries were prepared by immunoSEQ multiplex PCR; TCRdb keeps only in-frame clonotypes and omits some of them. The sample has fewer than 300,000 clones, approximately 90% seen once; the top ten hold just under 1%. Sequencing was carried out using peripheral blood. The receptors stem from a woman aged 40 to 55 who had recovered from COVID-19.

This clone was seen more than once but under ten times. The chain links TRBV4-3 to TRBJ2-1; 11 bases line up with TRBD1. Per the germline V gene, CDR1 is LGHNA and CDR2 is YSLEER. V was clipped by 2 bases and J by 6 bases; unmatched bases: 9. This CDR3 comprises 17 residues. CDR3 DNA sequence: TGCGCCAGCAGCCAATTCAGCTTCGGGACAGGGGGCAATGAGCAGTTCTTC. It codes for CASSQFSFGTGGNEQFF.

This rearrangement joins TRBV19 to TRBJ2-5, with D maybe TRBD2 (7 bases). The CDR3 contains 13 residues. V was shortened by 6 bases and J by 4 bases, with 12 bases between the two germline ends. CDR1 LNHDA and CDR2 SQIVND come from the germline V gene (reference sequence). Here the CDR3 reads CASRPRGGETQYF. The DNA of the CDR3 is TGTGCCAGTAGGCCAAGGGGGGGAGAGACCCAGTACTTC.

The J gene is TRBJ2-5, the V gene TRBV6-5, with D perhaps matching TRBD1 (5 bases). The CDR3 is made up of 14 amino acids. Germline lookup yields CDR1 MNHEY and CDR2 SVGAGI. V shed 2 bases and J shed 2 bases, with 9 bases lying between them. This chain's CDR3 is CASSYGAGQETQYF. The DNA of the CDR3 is TGTGCCAGCAGTTACGGGGCAGGGCAAGAGACCCAGTACTTC.

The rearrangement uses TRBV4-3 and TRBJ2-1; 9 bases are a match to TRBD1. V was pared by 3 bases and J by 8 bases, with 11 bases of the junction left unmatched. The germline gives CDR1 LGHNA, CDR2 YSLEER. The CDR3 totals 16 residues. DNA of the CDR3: TGCGCCAGCAGCCAGGGTACCGGGACAGGGAGTGATGAGCAGTTCTTC. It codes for CASSQGTGTGSDEQFF.

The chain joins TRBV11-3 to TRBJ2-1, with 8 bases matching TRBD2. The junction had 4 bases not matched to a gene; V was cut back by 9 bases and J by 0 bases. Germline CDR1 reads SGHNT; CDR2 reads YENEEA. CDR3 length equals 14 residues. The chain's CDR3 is CASSGASSYNEQFF. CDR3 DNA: TGTGCCAGTAGCGGGGCCAGCTCCTACAATGAGCAGTTCTTC. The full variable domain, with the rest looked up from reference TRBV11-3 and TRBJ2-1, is EAGVVQSPRYKIIEKKQPVAFWCNPISGHNTLYWYLQNLGQGPELLIRYENEEAVDDSQLPKDRFSAERLKGVDSTLKIQPAELGDSAVYLCASSGASSYNEQFFGPGTRLTVL.

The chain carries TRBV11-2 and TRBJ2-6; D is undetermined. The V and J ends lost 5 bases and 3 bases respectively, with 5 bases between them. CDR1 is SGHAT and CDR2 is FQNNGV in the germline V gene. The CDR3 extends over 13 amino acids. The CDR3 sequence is CASSLIGANVLTF. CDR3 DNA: TGTGCCAGCAGCCTTATTGGGGCCAACGTCCTGACTTTC.

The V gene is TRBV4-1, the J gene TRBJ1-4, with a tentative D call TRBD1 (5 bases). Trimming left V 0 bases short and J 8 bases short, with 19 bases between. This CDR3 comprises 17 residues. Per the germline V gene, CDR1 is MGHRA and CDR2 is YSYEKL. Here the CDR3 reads CASSQDGIGGVLEKLFF. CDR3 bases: TGCGCCAGCAGCCAAGATGGTATCGGGGGAGTTTTGGAAAAACTGTTTTTT.

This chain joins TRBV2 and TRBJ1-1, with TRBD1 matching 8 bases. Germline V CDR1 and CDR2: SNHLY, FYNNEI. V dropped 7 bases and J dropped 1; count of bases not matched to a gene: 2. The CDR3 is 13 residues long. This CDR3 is CASNGQGNTEAFF. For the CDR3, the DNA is TGTGCCAGCAACGGACAGGGGAACACTGAAGCTTTCTTT.

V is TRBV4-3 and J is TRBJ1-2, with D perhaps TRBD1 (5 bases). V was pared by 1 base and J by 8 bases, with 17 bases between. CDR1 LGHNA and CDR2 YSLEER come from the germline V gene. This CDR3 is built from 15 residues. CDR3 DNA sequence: TGCGCCAGCAGCCAAGGGAGTACACGGCGACAGGGCTACACCTTC. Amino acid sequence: CASSQGSTRRQGYTF.

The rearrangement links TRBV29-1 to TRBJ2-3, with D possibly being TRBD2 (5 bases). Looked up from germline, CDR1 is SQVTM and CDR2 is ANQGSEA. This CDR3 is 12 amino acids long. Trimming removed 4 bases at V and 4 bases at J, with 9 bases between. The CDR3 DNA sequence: TGCAGCGTTGTAAGGCGGGCAGATACGCAGTATTTT. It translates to CSVVRRADTQYF.

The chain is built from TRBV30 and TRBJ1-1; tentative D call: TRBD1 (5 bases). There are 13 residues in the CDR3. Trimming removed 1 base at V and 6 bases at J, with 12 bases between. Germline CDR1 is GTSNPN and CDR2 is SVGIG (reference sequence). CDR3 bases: TGTGCCTGGAGTGCCACTTGGGGCGCTGAAGCTTTCTTT. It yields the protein CAWSATWGAEAFF.

The CDR3 bases are TGTGCCAGCAGCCCCGGGGGGGGAAGTAGGACTGAAGCTTTCTTT. This encodes CASSPGGGSRTEAFF. The rearrangement joins TRBV14 to TRBJ1-1; TRBD1 is a possible D gene (5 bases). Germline CDR1 and CDR2: SGHDN and FVKESK. The CDR3 sequence is 15 residues long. The V end lost 4 bases, the J end lost 5 bases, and 17 bases lay between the germline ends.

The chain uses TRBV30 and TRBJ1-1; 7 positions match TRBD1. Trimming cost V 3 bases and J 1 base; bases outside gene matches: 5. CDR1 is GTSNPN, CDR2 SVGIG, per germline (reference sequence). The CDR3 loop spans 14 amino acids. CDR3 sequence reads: CAWSQQGRNTEAFF. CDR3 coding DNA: TGTGCCTGGAGCCAACAGGGGAGGAACACTGAAGCTTTCTTT.

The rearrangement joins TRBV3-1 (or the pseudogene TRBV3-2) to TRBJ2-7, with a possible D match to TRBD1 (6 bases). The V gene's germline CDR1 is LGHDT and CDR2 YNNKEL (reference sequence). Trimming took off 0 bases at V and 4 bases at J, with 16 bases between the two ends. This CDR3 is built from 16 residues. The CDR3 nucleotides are TGTGCCAGCAGCCAAGATCGGGACATATCGAGGTACGAGCAGTACGTC. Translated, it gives CASSQDRDISRYEQYV.

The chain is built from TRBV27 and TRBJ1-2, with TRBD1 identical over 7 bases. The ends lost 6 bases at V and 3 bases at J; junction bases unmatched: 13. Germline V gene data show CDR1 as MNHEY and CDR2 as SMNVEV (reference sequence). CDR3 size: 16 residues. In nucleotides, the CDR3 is TGTGCCAGCAGCTCACTCAACAGGGGCTTTCACTATGGCTACACCTTC. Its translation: CASSSLNRGFHYGYTF.